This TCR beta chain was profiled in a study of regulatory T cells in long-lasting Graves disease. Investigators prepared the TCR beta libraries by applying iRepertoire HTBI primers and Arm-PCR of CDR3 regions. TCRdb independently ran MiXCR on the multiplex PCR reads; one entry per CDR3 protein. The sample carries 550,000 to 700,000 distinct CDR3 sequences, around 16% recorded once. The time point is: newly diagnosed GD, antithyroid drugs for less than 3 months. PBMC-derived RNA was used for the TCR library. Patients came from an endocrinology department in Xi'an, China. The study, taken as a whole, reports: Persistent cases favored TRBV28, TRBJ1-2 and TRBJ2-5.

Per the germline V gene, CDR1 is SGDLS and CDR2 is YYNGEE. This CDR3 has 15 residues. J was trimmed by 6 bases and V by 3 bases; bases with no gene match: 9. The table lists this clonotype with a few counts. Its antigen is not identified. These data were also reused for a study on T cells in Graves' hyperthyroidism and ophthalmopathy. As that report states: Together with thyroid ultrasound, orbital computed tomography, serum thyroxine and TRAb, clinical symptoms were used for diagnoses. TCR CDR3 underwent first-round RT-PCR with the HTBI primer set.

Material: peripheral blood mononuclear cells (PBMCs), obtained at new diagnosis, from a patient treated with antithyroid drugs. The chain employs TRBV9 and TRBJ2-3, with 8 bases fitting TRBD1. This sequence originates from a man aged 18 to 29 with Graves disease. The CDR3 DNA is TGTGCCAGCAGCGACGGACAGGGCCTAAAGGATACGCAGTATTTT. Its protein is CASSDGQGLKDTQYF.